The 6 T cell receptor beta chains below all came from one sample that was sequenced in a study of cytomegalovirus exposure and HLA in healthy donors. The PCR made use of 60 Vbeta and 13 Jbeta primers. The method was immunoSEQ multiplex PCR; TCRdb's version includes in-frame clones alone and lacks a portion of them. Among some 140,000 clones listed, 73% were seen once. Source material: PBMCs. Source of these receptors: a woman aged 35 to 49 in good health and CMV-seronegative.

V gene TRBV27 combines with J gene TRBJ1-5; 9 positions agree with TRBD1. The ends lost 3 bases at V and 1 base at J; junction bases unmatched: 4. Germline V gene lookup returns CDR1 MNHEY and CDR2 SMNVEV (reference sequence). The CDR3 is 16 amino acids. The CDR3 coding sequence is TGTGCCAGCAGTTTCTATGACAGGGGGAGCAATCAGCCCCAGCATTTT. Protein product: CASSFYDRGSNQPQHF.

The chain couples TRBV4-3 to TRBJ2-3, with 7 nucleotides matching TRBD1. Per germline, CDR1 LGHNA and CDR2 YSLEER. This CDR3 region has 16 residues. The V segment lost 2 bases and the J segment 0 bases; nucleotides outside the gene matches: 5. The CDR3 spells CASSQSGGGSTDTQYF. The CDR3 DNA follows: TGCGCCAGCAGCCAATCAGGGGGTGGAAGCACAGATACGCAGTATTTT.

The rearrangement joins TRBV28 to TRBJ1-5, with TRBD1 identical over 9 bases. V lost 7 bases to trimming and J lost 5 bases; unmatched junction nucleotides: 6. CDR3 length: 14 amino acids. Germline values: CDR1 MDHEN, CDR2 SYDVKM. In DNA form, the CDR3 reads TGTGCCAGCACCCCGACAGGGGGAGATCAGCCCCAGCATTTT. Its protein product is CASTPTGGDQPQHF.

This clone was recorded once. The chain uses TRBV10-3 and TRBJ2-3; 14 nucleotides agree with TRBD2. Germline V gene data show CDR1 as ENHRY and CDR2 as SYGVKD. The V and J ends lost 4 bases and 5 bases, in that order; junction bases with no gene match: 5. The CDR3 covers 16 residues. DNA of the CDR3: TGTGCCATCAGTGGCGGACTAGCGGGGGGTGTAGATACGCAGTATTTT. Protein product: CAISGGLAGGVDTQYF.

CDR3 in amino acids: CASRPGTGAYNEQFF. The CDR3 DNA follows: TGTGCCAGCAGACCCGGGACAGGGGCCTACAATGAGCAGTTCTTC. The rearrangement links TRBV4-2 to TRBJ2-1; 10 bases are shared with TRBD1. J was trimmed by 2 bases and V by 6 bases; bases with no gene match: 4. Germline V gives CDR1 LGHNA, CDR2 YNFKEQ. The CDR3 has 15 amino acids.

This rearrangement joins TRBV2 to TRBJ2-2; D may be TRBD2 (5 bases). The CDR3 contains 12 residues. Germline CDR1 and CDR2: SNHLY and FYNNEI. The ends were cut back, 6 bases at V and 7 bases at J, with 9 bases in the middle. CDR3 coding DNA: TGTGCCAGCAGGGAGGACGGCGGGGAGCTGTTTTTT. This encodes CASREDGGELFF.